The clone carrying this T cell receptor (beta chain) is judged large. No antigen is known for it. No treatment had been given to any patient before thyroid surgery. This sample stems from a study of metastatic and nonmetastatic thyroid tumors. Across the study: Comparative analysis of repertoires was undertaken across blood and tumor or nodule tissue obtained from malignant and benign thyroid patients. Study-level findings and limits: Compared with benign nodules, malignant thyroid tumors were reported to have significantly higher TCR beta diversity in both blood and tumor.

Under the authors' procedure: A distant-metastasis classifier for papillary thyroid cancer was built using CDR3 differences across clinicopathological groups. TCRdb reprocessed the PCR reads via MiXCR. In this record, the V and J calls reflect TCRdb's handling and not the investigators' own analysis. The sample shows 39,000 or so clones, 40% to 55% of them seen only once. Germline values: CDR1 MDHEN, CDR2 SYDVKM. Trimming shortened V by 2 bases and J by 2 bases, and 7 bases separated the two germline ends. This CDR3 spans 13 amino acids. The sample comprised tumor tissue. The rearrangement uses TRBV28 and TRBJ2-7, with D unresolved. The source of this sequence is a male donor with papillary thyroid cancer or a benign thyroid nodule (not recorded which). Some clones in this sample may be carry-over from other donors' samples. As DNA, the CDR3 is TGTGCCAGCAGTTTAGACGCAACCTACGAGCAGTACTTC. Amino acids: CASSLDATYEQYF.